This T cell receptor (beta chain) was documented in a study of shared clonotypes between healthy human individuals. Of note for this clone: No antigen is known for it.

The CDR3 totals 14 residues. Germline CDR1 reads MNHEY; CDR2 reads SVGAGI. Trimming shortened V by 5 bases and J by 3 bases, and 12 bases separated the two germline ends. The assay was immunoSEQ multiplex PCR, and TCRdb's table has in-frame clones only and misses some. This table has some 2,000,000 clones, around 95% appearing once. Regarding the study as a whole: An expected dependence of interdonor clonotype sharing on sequencing depth was noted.

Input material: naive CD4+ T cells sorted from blood. Subset reported: CD45RA+ positively selected. This chain connects TRBV6-5 to TRBJ2-3; D is undetermined. This sequence was found in a man aged 18 to 29 in good health. CDR3 DNA: TGTGCCAGCAGTCCTACCCTCCTGACAGATACGCAGTATTTT. It specifies CASSPTLLTDTQYF.